Below are 10 T cell receptor beta chains sequenced from a single sample in a study of graft-versus-host responses after intestinal transplantation. Repertoires were generated with immunoSEQ multiplex PCR, while TCRdb's copy carries only in-frame clones and drops some. The data hold approximately 99,000 clones, with roughly 89% observed a single time. Which antigens these TCRs recognize remains unknown. The sample consisted of unstimulated CD4+ T cells sorted from spleen or lymph node cells, taken before transplant. These receptors all come from a human donor who was the organ donor for an intestinal transplant.

The chain has TRBV5-1 and TRBJ1-6; D is possibly TRBD1 (6 bases). The germline CDR1 and CDR2 sequences are SGHRS and YFSETQ. The ends were cut back, 0 bases at V and 7 bases at J, with 11 bases in the middle. The CDR3 is 15 amino acids. This CDR3 reads CASSLVPGGNSPLHF. The CDR3 DNA sequence: TGCGCCAGCAGCTTGGTCCCGGGGGGCAATTCACCCCTCCACTTT. The full variable domain, rest sourced from reference TRBV5-1 and TRBJ1-6, is KAGVTQTPRYLIKTRGQQVTLSCSPISGHRSVSWYQQTPGQGLQFLFEYFSETQRNKGNFPGRFSGRQFSNSRSEMNVSTLELGDSALYLCASSLVPGGNSPLHFGNGTRLTVT.

The rearrangement joins TRBV4-3 to TRBJ2-7; no reliable D call. V was trimmed by 3 bases and J by 2 bases, leaving 8 bases between them. This CDR3 is built from 13 residues. Germline V gene sequence: CDR1 LGHNA, CDR2 YSLEER. In DNA form, the CDR3 reads TGCGCCAGCAGCCACAATCGGGCCTACGAGCAGTACTTC. Protein sequence: CASSHNRAYEQYF.

The chain joins TRBV6-5 to TRBJ1-2; D unresolved. Trimming removed 8 bases at V and 4 bases at J, with 8 bases between. The CDR3 totals 11 residues. Germline V gene lookup returns CDR1 MNHEY and CDR2 SVGAGI. The CDR3 DNA is TGTGCCAGCGCGGCGGTCTATGGCTACACCTTC. Translated: CASAAVYGYTF.

CDR3 nucleotide sequence: TGTGCCAGCTCACCACCAACTAGCGGCCTCAAGGGCACAGATACGCAGTATTTT. Translated, it gives CASSPPTSGLKGTDTQYF. The chain is built from TRBV18 and TRBJ2-3, with TRBD2 identical over 8 bases. V trimming: 0 bases; J trimming: 1 base; junction bases outside the gene matches: 9. CDR3 size: 18 residues. Germline assignment: CDR1 KGHSH and CDR2 LQKENI.

The chain recombines TRBV5-1 with TRBJ2-5, with a weak D call TRBD1 (6 bases). Germline V lookup: CDR1 SGHRS, CDR2 YFSETQ. There are 14 residues in the CDR3. Deletions cut 0 bases from V and 4 bases from J, with 10 bases between. CDR3 coding DNA: TGCGCCAGCAGCTTGGGGCAGGGGATAGAGACCCAGTACTTC. This gives the protein CASSLGQGIETQYF. Complete variable domain (other parts from reference TRBV5-1 and TRBJ2-5): KAGVTQTPRYLIKTRGQQVTLSCSPISGHRSVSWYQQTPGQGLQFLFEYFSETQRNKGNFPGRFSGRQFSNSRSEMNVSTLELGDSALYLCASSLGQGIETQYFGPGTRLLVL.

The chain links TRBV5-6 to TRBJ2-1, with a tentative D call TRBD2 (7 bases). Germline values: CDR1 SGHDT, CDR2 YYEEEE. Trimming shortened V by 5 bases and J by 0 bases, and 21 bases separated the two germline ends. This CDR3 comprises 18 residues. The CDR3 sequence: CASRPWGGGTLSYNEQFF. In nucleotides, the CDR3 is TGTGCCAGCAGGCCCTGGGGCGGGGGCACCCTCTCCTACAATGAGCAGTTCTTC.

The chain uses TRBV4-2 and TRBJ2-5, with 8 bases lining up with TRBD1. This CDR3 contains 18 residues. From germline, CDR1 is LGHNA and CDR2 YNFKEQ. The trim removed 0 bases at V and 4 bases at J, leaving 13 bases unmatched. CDR3 nucleotides: TGTGCCAGCAGCCAAGAAAAGAACAGGGGGTATAGGGGAGAGACCCAGTACTTC. Translated: CASSQEKNRGYRGETQYF.

The rearrangement links TRBV11-2 to TRBJ2-2, with 8 nucleotides matching TRBD2. The germline V gene has CDR1 SGHAT and CDR2 FQNNGV. CDR3 length: 19 amino acids. Losses at the gene ends were 5 bases for V and 4 bases for J; bases not matched to a gene: 18. The CDR3 DNA is TGTGCCAGCAGCCCCCAACGGAAACAGCGGGGGCAGGGCACCGGGGAGCTGTTTTTT. Translating it yields CASSPQRKQRGQGTGELFF.

J is TRBJ2-3 and V is TRBV11-1, with 11 bases that match TRBD2. Germline CDR1 reads SGHAT; CDR2 reads FQDESV (reference sequence). The length of the CDR3 is 17 residues. Trimming removed 2 bases from V and 3 bases from J; junction bases left unmatched: 7. This chain's CDR3 is CASSLLAGGPGTDTQYF. The CDR3 nucleotides are TGTGCCAGCAGCTTATTAGCGGGGGGGCCAGGAACAGATACGCAGTATTTT.

V usage is TRBV7-8 and J usage is TRBJ1-3; D may be TRBD1 (5 bases). The CDR3 runs 15 residues. V shed 1 base and J shed 4 bases, with 11 bases lying between them. Germline CDR1 SGHVS, CDR2 FQNEAQ. CDR3 amino acids: CASSLGGRLGNTIYF. DNA of the CDR3: TGTGCCAGCAGCTTAGGGGGGAGGCTGGGAAACACCATATATTTT. The entire variable domain, with the rest obtained from reference TRBV7-8 and TRBJ1-3, is as follows: GAGVSQSPRYKVAKRGQDVALRCDPISGHVSLFWYQQALGQGPEFLTYFQNEAQLDKSGLPSDRFFAERPEGSVSTLKIQRTQQEDSAVYLCASSLGGRLGNTIYFGEGSWLTVV.